One and the same sample provided the 21 T cell receptor beta chains below, sequenced in a study of blood T cells in healthy people across ages. A second PCR of 7 to 11 cycles used a sample-barcoded 5' primer and a J-beta primer mix. TCRdb re-analysed the 5' RACE reads in MiXCR, keeping a single row per CDR3 protein. The table lists approximately 760,000 distinct CDR3 sequences, roughly 25% of them singletons. A further study also used this sample, focusing on T cells of mothers and their children.

The sequenced sample consisted of blood. Receptors originate from a boy aged 10-17 years in good health.

In this sample, this clonotype turned up a few times. The rearrangement links TRBV20-1 to TRBJ2-7; D remains ambiguous. V was clipped by 7 bases and J by 7 bases, with 14 bases between them. Germline CDR1 is DFQATT and CDR2 is SNEGSKA (reference sequence). CDR3 length equals 11 residues. The CDR3 nucleotides read TGCAGTGTTGACTCTTTGGGGGAGCAGTACTTC. This sequence encodes CSVDSLGEQYF.

This chain joins TRBV11-2 and TRBJ2-5, with 7 nucleotides matching TRBD2. Trimming took 5 bases from V and 5 from J; bases not matched to a gene: 11. The germline CDR1 and CDR2 sequences are SGHAT and FQNNGV. The CDR3 consists of 15 residues. CDR3 in amino acids: CASSQIAGGDETQYF. For the CDR3, the DNA is TGTGCCAGCAGCCAAATAGCGGGCGGGGACGAGACCCAGTACTTC.

This rearrangement joins TRBV5-1 to TRBJ2-7, with TRBD2 matching over 9 bases. The trim removed 2 bases at V and 7 bases at J, leaving 1 base unmatched. CDR3 length: 12 amino acids. From germline, CDR1 is SGHRS and CDR2 YFSETQ. The CDR3 sequence: CASSFGLAEQYF. The DNA for the CDR3 is TGCGCCAGCAGCTTCGGACTAGCGGAGCAGTACTTC.

The chain uses TRBV6-2 or TRBV6-3 and TRBJ1-2; possible D gene TRBD1, 6 bases. Germline CDR1 and CDR2: MNHEY and SVGEGT. Between the trimmed V and J ends, which lost 5 bases and 7 bases, there was a span of 20 bases. The CDR3 loop spans 15 amino acids. CDR3 DNA: TGTGCCAGCAGTCACGGGGCCAGGGGACGGATTGGCTACACCTTC. Translating it yields CASSHGARGRIGYTF.

This clonotype was seen only a few times. The rearrangement links TRBV18 to TRBJ1-5; D unresolved. Trimming took 2 bases from V and 0 from J, leaving 11 bases between them. The CDR3 contains 16 residues. CDR1 and CDR2 (germline): KGHSH, LQKENI. The CDR3 reads CASSPTSLGSNQPQHF. The CDR3 DNA reads TGTGCCAGCTCACCAACGAGTTTGGGTAGCAATCAGCCCCAGCATTTT.

The rearrangement joins TRBV20-1 to TRBJ2-5; D gene unclear. The CDR3 length is 14 residues. V lost 1 base, J lost 5 bases, and 14 bases lay in between. Germline V gene data show CDR1 as DFQATT and CDR2 as SNEGSKA (reference sequence). The chain's CDR3 is CSARGAISTETQYF. In DNA, the CDR3 is TGCAGTGCTAGAGGGGCGATCTCGACCGAGACCCAGTACTTC.

In this sample, this clonotype turned up a few times. The chain combines TRBV24-1 with TRBJ2-5; 10 nucleotides match TRBD1. V gave up 5 bases and J gave up 4 bases; unmatched junction bases: 6. This CDR3 is built from 15 residues. Germline V gene data show CDR1 as KGHDR and CDR2 as SFDVKD. This CDR3 is CATSGGQGYGETQYF. CDR3 coding DNA: TGTGCCACCAGTGGGGGACAGGGGTACGGAGAGACCCAGTACTTC.

This clonotype turned up a few times. This chain uses TRBV28 with TRBJ1-2; D not certain. CDR1 MDHEN and CDR2 SYDVKM come from the germline V gene. The ends were cut back, 9 bases at V and 7 bases at J, with 6 bases in the middle. CDR3 size: 9 residues. The CDR3 protein is CARIGGYTF. The CDR3 region has the DNA TGTGCCAGGATAGGTGGCTACACCTTC.

The chain links TRBV9 to TRBJ1-4, with TRBD1 matching 7 bases. The CDR3 has 16 amino acids. V lost 4 bases, J lost 8 bases, and 14 bases stayed unmatched. CDR1 and CDR2 (germline): SGDLS, YYNGEE. The CDR3 bases are TGTGCCAGCAGCCCCCGTAGTGGACAGGTGGGAGAAAAACTGTTTTTT. Its translation: CASSPRSGQVGEKLFF.

The chain is built from TRBV2 and TRBJ2-5, with 13 bases matching TRBD2. The CDR3 sequence is 17 residues long. CDR1 is SNHLY and CDR2 is FYNNEI in the germline V gene. The V gene end was trimmed by 6 bases and the J gene end by 4 bases; junction bases not matched to a gene: 11. DNA of the CDR3: TGTGCCAGCAGCTATGGGACTAGCGGGATGGGCCGAGAGACCCAGTACTTC. Amino acids: CASSYGTSGMGRETQYF. Variable domain in full (rest from reference TRBV2 and TRBJ2-5): EPEVTQTPSHQVTQMGQEVILRCVPISNHLYFYWYRQILGQKVEFLVSFYNNEISEKSEIFDDQFSVERPDGSNFTLKIRSTKLEDSAMYFCASSYGTSGMGRETQYFGPGTRLLVL.

The chain combines TRBV7-2 with TRBJ2-4, with 7 bases fitting TRBD2. The ends lost 1 base at V and 2 bases at J; junction bases unmatched: 5. CDR1 SGHTA and CDR2 FQGNSA come from the germline V gene. The CDR3 is made up of 16 amino acids. Written as DNA, the CDR3 is TGTGCCAGCAGCTTAGTTTGGGGGGGTACCAAAAACATTCAGTACTTC. Translation gives CASSLVWGGTKNIQYF.

J is TRBJ1-2 and V is TRBV9; D is ambiguous. Trimming took 2 bases from V and 8 from J, leaving 16 bases between them. Germline loops: CDR1 SGDLS, CDR2 YYNGEE. The CDR3 consists of 14 residues. CDR3 region: CASSVSGLVEGYTF. In DNA form, the CDR3 reads TGTGCCAGCAGCGTGTCTGGACTGGTAGAAGGCTACACCTTC.

This clonotype was observed a single time. The chain is built from TRBV7-9 and TRBJ2-5; D is unclear. The DNA end lines up better with TRBJ2-1; the J call may be wrong. The CDR3 spans 13 residues. Germline CDR1 reads SEHNR; CDR2 reads FQNEAQ (reference sequence). This CDR3 reads CASSPLSVNEQFF. CDR3 DNA sequence: TGTGCCAGCAGCCCCCTATCGGTGAATGAGCAGTTCTTC.

V and J are TRBV29-1 and TRBJ2-2; 8 bases are shared with TRBD1. CDR1 and CDR2 from the germline V gene are SQVTM and ANQGSEA. This CDR3 region has 11 residues. V was pared by 6 bases and J by 7 bases, with 1 base of the junction left unmatched. CDR3 bases: TGCAGCGTACAGGGGGGCGGGGAGCTGTTTTTT. As protein: CSVQGGGELFF.

The chain carries TRBV20-1 and TRBJ1-2, with 10 bases fitting TRBD1. The germline gives CDR1 DFQATT, CDR2 SNEGSKA (reference sequence). The junction had 8 bases not matched to a gene; V was cut back by 5 bases and J by 5 bases. This CDR3 is 14 amino acids long. CDR3 DNA sequence: TGCAGTGCTGCAGTTCGGGACAGGGGATATGGCTACACCTTC. Translation: CSAAVRDRGYGYTF.

V and J are TRBV4-2 and TRBJ2-3, with 9 bases identical to TRBD2. This CDR3 comprises 15 residues. The junction had 4 bases not matched to a gene; V was cut back by 0 bases and J by 6 bases. Germline V CDR1 and CDR2: LGHNA, YNFKEQ. This CDR3 reads CASSQEGGRADTQYF. Here the CDR3 DNA reads TGTGCCAGCAGCCAAGAAGGCGGGAGGGCGGATACGCAGTATTTT.

This clonotype showed up just a few times. CDR3 sequence reads: CASSEGQRDTGELFF. CDR3 nucleotide sequence: TGTGCCAGCAGTGAAGGACAGAGGGACACCGGGGAGCTGTTTTTT. The chain links TRBV6-1 to TRBJ2-2, with D perhaps matching TRBD1 or TRBD2 (5 bases each). Trimming pared 1 base from V and 3 bases from J, leaving 9 bases between. Germline CDR1 MNHNS, CDR2 SASEGT. This CDR3 comprises 15 residues.

This clonotype occurred a few times. CDR3 loop: CASSLSQGSSYGYTF. CDR3 coding DNA: TGTGCCAGCAGCTTATCCCAGGGGTCGAGCTATGGCTACACCTTC. The V gene is TRBV7-9, the J gene TRBJ1-2; tentative D call: TRBD1 (6 bases). Germline CDR1 is SEHNR and CDR2 is FQNEAQ (reference sequence). Trimming cost V 2 bases and J 4 bases, with 14 bases left between them. The CDR3 totals 15 residues.

The rearrangement joins TRBV6-2 or TRBV6-3 to TRBJ1-4; 9 bases fit TRBD1. CDR3 size: 16 residues. In germline, CDR1 is MNHEY, CDR2 SVGEGT. V trimming: 4 bases; J trimming: 3 bases; junction bases outside the gene matches: 6. This CDR3 reads CASSSRQGGPNEKLFF. The CDR3 coding sequence is TGTGCCAGCAGTTCGCGACAGGGGGGACCTAATGAAAAACTGTTTTTT.

This clonotype was detected only a few times. The chain couples TRBV29-1 to TRBJ1-4; unclear D gene. Trimming stripped 1 base from V and 8 bases from J, with 5 bases between. Germline CDR1 is SQVTM and CDR2 is ANQGSEA. This CDR3 is built from 11 residues. The CDR3 region has the DNA TGCAGCGTTGAAGTGGCCGAAAAACTGTTTTTT. This translates into CSVEVAEKLFF.

The gene calls are TRBV20-1 and TRBJ2-5; TRBD2 matches 11 bases. V was pared by 7 bases and J by 1 base, with 8 bases of the junction left unmatched. The germline CDR1 and CDR2 sequences are DFQATT and SNEGSKA (reference sequence). This CDR3 spans 15 amino acids. CDR3 region: CSVVLAGGIQETQYF. In nucleotides, the CDR3 is TGCAGTGTAGTGCTAGCGGGGGGTATCCAAGAGACCCAGTACTTC.